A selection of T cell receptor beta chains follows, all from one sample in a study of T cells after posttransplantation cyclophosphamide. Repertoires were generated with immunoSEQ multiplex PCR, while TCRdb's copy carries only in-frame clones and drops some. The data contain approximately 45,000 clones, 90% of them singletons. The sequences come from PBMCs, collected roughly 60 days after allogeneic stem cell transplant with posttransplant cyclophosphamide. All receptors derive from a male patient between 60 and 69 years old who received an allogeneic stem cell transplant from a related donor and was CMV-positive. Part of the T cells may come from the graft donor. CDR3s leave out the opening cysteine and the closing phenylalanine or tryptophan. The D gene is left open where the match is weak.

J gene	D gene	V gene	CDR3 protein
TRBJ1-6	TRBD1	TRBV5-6	ASRIQGTARDSPLH
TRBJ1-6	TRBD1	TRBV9	ASSGGTGKGSPLH
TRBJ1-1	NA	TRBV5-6	ASSFYDRGTEAF
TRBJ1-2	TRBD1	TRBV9	ASRDGTDYGYT
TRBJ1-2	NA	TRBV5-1	ASSFTQGNYGYT
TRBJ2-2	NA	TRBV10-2	ASFKQGANTGELF
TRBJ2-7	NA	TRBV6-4	ASSDRNRALY
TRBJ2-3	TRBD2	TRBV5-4	ASSKSGGTQY
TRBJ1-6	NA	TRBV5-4	ASSLGKQASYNSPLH
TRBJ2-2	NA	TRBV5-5	ASSLAGYTGERF
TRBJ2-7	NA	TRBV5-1	ASSLLAGQYYEQY
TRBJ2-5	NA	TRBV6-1	ASSGARGAEETQY
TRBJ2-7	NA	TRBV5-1	ASSPDKYPYEQY
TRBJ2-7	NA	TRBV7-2	ASSLNRVYEQY
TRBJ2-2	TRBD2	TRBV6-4	ASSSGGPTGELF
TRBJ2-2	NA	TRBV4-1	ASSSMGHEKNTGELF
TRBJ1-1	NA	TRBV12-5	ASGSRTENTEAF
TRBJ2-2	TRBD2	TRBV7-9	ASSVGGFGELF
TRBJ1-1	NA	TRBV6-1	AALRTREAF
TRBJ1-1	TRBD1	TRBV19	ASSSWTGDTEAF
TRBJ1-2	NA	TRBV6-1	ASSVNRVSDGYT
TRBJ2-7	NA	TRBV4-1	ASSQGEAGHNIYEQY
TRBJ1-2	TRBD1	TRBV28	ASIPGGQGSYGYT
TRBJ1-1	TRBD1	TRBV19	ASSRAQGRTEAF
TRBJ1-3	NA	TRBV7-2	ASSLKSSGNTIY
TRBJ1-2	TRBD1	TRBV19	ASRINGLTGQGYGYT
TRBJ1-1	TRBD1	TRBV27	ASSSRDRPNTEAF
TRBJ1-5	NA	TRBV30	AWSLLTGGQPQH
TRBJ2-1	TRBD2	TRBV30	AWAGGPNNEQF
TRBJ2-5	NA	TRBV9	ASSVDIGQGGETQY
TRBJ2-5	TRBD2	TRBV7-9	ASRSGLATETQY
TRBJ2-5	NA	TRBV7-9	ASTTEEGWGTQY
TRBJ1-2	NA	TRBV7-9	ASSTLDRRSGYT
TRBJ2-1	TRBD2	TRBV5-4	ASSLRLAENNEQF
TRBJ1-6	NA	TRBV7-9	ASSPGDSPLH
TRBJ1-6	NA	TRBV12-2	ASRYRTGRNNSPLH
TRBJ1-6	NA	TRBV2	ASSETGQPLH
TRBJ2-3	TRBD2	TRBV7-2	ASSFRLAGGPTDTQY
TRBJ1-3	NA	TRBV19	ASSISGDGNTIY
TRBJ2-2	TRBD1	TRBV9	ASSVRGQIDTGELF
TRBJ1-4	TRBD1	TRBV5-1	ASSRDRGLNEKLF
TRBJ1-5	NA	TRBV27	ASSDRYSNQPQH
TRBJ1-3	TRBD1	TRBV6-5	ASSRWDSSGNTIY
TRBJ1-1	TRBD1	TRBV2	ASSVSAGGYGEAF
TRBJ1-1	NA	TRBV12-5	ASGPVPLPTEAF
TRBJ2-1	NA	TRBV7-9	ASGAEGGHNEQF
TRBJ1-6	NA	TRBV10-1	ASSEAGDSPLH
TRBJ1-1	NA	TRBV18	ASSPGAGRTEAF
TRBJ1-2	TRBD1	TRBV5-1	ASSSHTGDYGYT